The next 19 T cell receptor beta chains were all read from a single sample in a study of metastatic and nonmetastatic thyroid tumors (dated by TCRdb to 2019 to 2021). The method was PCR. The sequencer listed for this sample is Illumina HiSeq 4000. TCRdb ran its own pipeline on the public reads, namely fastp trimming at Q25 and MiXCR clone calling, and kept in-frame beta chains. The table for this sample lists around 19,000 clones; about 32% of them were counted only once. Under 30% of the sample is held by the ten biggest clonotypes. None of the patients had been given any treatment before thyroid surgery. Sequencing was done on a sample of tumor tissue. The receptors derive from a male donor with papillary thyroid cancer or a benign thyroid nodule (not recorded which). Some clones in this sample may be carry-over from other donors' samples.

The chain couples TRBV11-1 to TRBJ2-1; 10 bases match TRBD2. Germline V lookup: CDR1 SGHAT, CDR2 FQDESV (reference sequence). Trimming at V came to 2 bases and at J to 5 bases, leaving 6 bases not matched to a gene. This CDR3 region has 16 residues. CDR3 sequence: CASSLSLAGAHNEQFF. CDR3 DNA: TGTGCCAGCAGCTTATCTCTAGCGGGAGCCCACAATGAGCAGTTCTTC. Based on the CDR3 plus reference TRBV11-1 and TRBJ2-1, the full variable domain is EAEVAQSPRYKITEKSQAVAFWCDPISGHATLYWYRQILGQGPELLVQFQDESVVDDSQLPKDRFSAERLKGVDSTLKIQPAELGDSAMYLCASSLSLAGAHNEQFFGPGTRLTVL.

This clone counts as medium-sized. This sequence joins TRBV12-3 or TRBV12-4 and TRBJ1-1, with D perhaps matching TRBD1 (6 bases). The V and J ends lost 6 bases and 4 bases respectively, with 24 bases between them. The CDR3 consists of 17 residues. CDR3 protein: CASSSLRGQSDGTEAFF. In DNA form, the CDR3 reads TGTGCCAGCAGCTCCCTTCGGGGACAATCAGACGGCACTGAAGCTTTCTTT.

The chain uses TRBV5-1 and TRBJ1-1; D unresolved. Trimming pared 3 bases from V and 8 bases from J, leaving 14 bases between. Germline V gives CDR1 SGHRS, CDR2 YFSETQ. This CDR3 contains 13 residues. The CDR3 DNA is TGCGCCAGCAGCTCAATCCCCGGGCCCGAAGCTTTCTTT. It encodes CASSSIPGPEAFF.

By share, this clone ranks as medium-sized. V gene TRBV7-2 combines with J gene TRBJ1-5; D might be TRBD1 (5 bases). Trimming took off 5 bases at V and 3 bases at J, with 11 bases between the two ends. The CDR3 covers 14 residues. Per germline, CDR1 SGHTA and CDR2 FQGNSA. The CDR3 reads CASSKPGTNQPQHF. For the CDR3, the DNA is TGTGCCAGCAGCAAACCTGGGACCAATCAGCCCCAGCATTTT.

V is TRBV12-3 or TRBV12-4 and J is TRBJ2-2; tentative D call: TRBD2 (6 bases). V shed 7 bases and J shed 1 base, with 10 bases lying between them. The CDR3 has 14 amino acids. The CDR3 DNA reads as TGTGCCAGCACCATGGGGGGGAACACCGGGGAGCTGTTTTTT. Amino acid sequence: CASTMGGNTGELFF.

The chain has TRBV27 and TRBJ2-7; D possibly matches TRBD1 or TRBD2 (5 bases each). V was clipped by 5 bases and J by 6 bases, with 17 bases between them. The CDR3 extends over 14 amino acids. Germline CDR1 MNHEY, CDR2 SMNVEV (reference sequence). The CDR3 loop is CASSLRMMGTEQYF. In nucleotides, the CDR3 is TGTGCCAGCAGTCTACGCATGATGGGGACCGAGCAGTACTTC.

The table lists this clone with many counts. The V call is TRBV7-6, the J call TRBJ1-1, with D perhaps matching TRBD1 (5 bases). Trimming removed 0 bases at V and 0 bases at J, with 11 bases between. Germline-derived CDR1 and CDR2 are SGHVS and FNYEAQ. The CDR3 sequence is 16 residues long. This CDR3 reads CASSLALPGLNTEAFF. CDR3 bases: TGTGCCAGCAGCTTAGCTCTCCCAGGGTTGAACACTGAAGCTTTCTTT.

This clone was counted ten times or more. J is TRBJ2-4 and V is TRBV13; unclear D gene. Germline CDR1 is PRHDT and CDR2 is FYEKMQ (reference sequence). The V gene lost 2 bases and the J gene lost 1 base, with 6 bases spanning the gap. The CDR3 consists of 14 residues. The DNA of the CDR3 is TGTGCCAGCAGCTTACCCGGGGCCAAAAACATTCAGTACTTC. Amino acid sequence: CASSLPGAKNIQYF.

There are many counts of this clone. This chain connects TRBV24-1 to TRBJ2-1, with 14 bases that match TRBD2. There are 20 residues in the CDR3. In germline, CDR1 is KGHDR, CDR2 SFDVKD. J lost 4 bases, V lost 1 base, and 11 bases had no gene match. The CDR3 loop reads CATSDLGQGLAGVGYNEQFF. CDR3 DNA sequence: TGTGCCACCAGTGATTTAGGCCAGGGACTAGCGGGAGTCGGTTACAATGAGCAGTTCTTC.

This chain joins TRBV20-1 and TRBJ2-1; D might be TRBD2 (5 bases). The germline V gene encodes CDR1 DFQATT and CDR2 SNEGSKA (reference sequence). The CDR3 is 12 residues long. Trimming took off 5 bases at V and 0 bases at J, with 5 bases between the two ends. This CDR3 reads CSAGSSYNEQFF. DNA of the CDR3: TGCAGTGCTGGGAGCTCCTACAATGAGCAGTTCTTC.

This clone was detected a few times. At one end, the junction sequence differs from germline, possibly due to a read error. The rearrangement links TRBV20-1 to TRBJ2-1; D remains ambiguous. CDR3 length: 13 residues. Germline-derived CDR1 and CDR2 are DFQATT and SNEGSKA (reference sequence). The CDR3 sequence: CSARGPPHNERFF. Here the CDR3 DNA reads TGCAGTGCCAGAGGACCGCCCCACAATGAGCGGTTCTTC.

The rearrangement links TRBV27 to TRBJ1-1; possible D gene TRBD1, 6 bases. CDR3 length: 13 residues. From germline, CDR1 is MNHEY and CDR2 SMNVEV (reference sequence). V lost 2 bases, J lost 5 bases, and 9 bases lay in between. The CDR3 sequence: CASSLGRGTEAFF. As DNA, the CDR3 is TGTGCCAGCAGTTTAGGCAGGGGAACTGAAGCTTTCTTT.

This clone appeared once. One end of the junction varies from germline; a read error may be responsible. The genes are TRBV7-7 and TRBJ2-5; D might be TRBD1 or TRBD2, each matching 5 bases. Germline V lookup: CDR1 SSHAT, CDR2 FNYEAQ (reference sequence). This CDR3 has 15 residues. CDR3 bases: TGTTCCAGCCGTCTAAGTGGGGGTATATTTGAGACCCAGTACTTC. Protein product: CSSRLSGGIFETQYF.

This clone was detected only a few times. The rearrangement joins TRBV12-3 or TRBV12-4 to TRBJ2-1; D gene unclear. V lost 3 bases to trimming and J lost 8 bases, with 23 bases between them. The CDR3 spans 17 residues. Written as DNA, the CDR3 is TGTGCCAGCAGTTTCGAGAACTCTGCAGGCGAAACACATGAGCAGTTCTTC. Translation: CASSFENSAGETHEQFF.

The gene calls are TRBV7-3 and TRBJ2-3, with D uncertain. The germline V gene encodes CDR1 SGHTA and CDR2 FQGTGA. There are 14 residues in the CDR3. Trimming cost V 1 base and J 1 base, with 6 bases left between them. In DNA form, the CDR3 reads TGTGCCAGCAGCTTAAACGGGCGCACAGATACGCAGTATTTT. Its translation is CASSLNGRTDTQYF. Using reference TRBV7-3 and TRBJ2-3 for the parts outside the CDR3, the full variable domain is GAGVSQTPSNKVTEKGKYVELRCDPISGHTALYWYRQSLGQGPEFLIYFQGTGAADDSGLPNDRFFAVRPEGSVSTLKIQRTERGDSAVYLCASSLNGRTDTQYFGPGTRLTVL.

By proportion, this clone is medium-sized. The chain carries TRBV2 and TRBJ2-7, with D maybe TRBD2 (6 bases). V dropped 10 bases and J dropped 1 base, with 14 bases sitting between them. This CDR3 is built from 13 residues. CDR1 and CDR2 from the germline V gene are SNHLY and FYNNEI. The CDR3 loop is CATGGSGSYEQYF. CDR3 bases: TGTGCCACCGGGGGTAGCGGATCCTACGAGCAGTACTTC.

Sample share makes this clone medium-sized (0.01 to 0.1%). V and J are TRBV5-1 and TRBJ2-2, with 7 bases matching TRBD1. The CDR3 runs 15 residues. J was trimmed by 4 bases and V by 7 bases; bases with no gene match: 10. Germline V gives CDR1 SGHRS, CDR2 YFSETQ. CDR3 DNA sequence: TGCGCCAGCGCAGACAGGGTAGGATTCACCGGGGAGCTGTTTTTT. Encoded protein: CASADRVGFTGELFF. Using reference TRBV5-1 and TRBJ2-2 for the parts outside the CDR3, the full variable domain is KAGVTQTPRYLIKTRGQQVTLSCSPISGHRSVSWYQQTPGQGLQFLFEYFSETQRNKGNFPGRFSGRQFSNSRSEMNVSTLELGDSALYLCASADRVGFTGELFFGEGSRLTVL.

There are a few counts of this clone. Here the CDR3 reads CASSQGMGYGYTF. Written as DNA, the CDR3 is TGTGCCAGCAGCCAAGGAATGGGGTATGGCTACACCTTC. The V and J genes are TRBV6-1 and TRBJ1-2; D remains unclear. The V end lost 6 bases, the J end lost 5 bases, and 13 bases lay between the germline ends. This CDR3 has 13 amino acids. In germline, CDR1 is MNHNS, CDR2 SASEGT.

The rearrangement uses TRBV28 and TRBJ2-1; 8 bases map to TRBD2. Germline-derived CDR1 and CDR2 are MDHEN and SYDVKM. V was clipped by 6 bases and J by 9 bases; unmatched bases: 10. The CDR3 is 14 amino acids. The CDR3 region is CASSRRSGSSEQFF. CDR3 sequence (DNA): TGTGCCAGCAGCCGAAGGAGCGGGAGTAGTGAGCAGTTCTTC.